This TCR beta chain originates from a study of long-term antiretroviral therapy in people with HIV. Overall study findings and caveats: Repertoire dominance by clones expanded before ART was seen at all time points.

Germline lookup yields CDR1 SGDLS and CDR2 YYNGEE. The CDR3 is made up of 16 amino acids. V gave up 3 bases and J gave up 3 bases; unmatched junction bases: 11. A remark on this clone: The antigen is unknown.

Donors each had at least one pre-ART PBMC sample and at least two post-ART ones. Version v3.0 of the immunoSEQ assay was performed at survey level. Sequencing aimed at roughly 35,000-50,000 T-cell genomes per sample. Repertoires were generated with immunoSEQ multiplex PCR, while TCRdb's copy carries only in-frame clones and drops some. The sample shows tens of thousands of clones, 80% to 95% of them seen only once. The chain joins TRBV9 to TRBJ1-2, with 7 bases matching TRBD1. This clonotype was obtained from a woman aged 45-59 years with HIV. The sample in question was unsorted PBMCs, obtained 4.4 years after starting antiretroviral therapy. In nucleotides, the CDR3 is TGTGCCAGCAGCGGCGCAGTGAGACAGGGTGACTATGGCTACACCTTC. It is translated as CASSGAVRQGDYGYTF.